The 10 T cell receptor beta chains given below trace back to one sample, sequenced in a study of T cell repertoires in cytomegalovirus infection. TCRdb processed the reads anew with MiXCR; each CDR3 protein has one entry. The sample lists a few hundred thousand distinct CDR3 sequences, around 20% occurring once. What these receptors recognize is not known. Sequenced here: cultured PBMCs, sampled from culture after CMV antigen stimulation. These receptor sequences come from a human donor in good health (CMV status not recorded). Some clones in this sample may be carry-over from other donors' samples.

The J gene is TRBJ2-3, the V gene TRBV19; D possibly corresponds to TRBD1 (6 bases). The V end was cut by 3 bases, the J end by 1 base, with 11 bases between. In germline, CDR1 is LNHDA, CDR2 SQIVND (reference sequence). This CDR3 contains 15 residues. CDR3 amino acids: CASSIETGRTDTQYF. The CDR3 region has the DNA TGTGCCAGTAGTATCGAGACAGGCCGCACAGATACGCAGTATTTT.

The chain is built from TRBV4-3 and TRBJ2-7, with D unclear. V dropped 0 bases and J dropped 4 bases, with 7 bases sitting between them. Germline loops: CDR1 LGHNA, CDR2 YSLEER. The CDR3 spans 13 residues. The CDR3 DNA follows: TGCGCCAGCAGCCAAGATTTGGGGTACGAGCAGTACGTC. It translates to CASSQDLGYEQYV.

About this clonotype itself: One end of the junction fails to match germline, which may point to a read error. The rearrangement joins TRBV20-1 to TRBJ2-1; D perhaps matches TRBD2 (5 bases). The CDR3 has 16 amino acids. Germline CDR1 reads DFQATT; CDR2 reads SNEGSKA (reference sequence). CDR3: CSARGYQLFFYNEQFF. The CDR3 coding sequence is TGCAGTGCAAGAGGGTACCAGCTATTCTTCTACAATGAGCAGTTCTTC.

This clonotype was picked up a small number of times. The CDR3 DNA follows: TGTGCCACTCAAGTAGGTAGCTCCTACAATGAGCAGTTCTTC. Encoded protein: CATQVGSSYNEQFF. The gene calls are TRBV5-4 and TRBJ2-1, with no clear D. The CDR3 totals 14 residues. V lost 9 bases and J lost 0, with 13 bases in between. Germline CDR1 SGHNT, CDR2 YYREEE (reference sequence).

This clonotype has more than one count but fewer than ten. The V call is TRBV15, the J call TRBJ2-1; 7 bases map to TRBD2. The CDR3 is 17 residues long. The V and J ends lost 1 base and 4 bases, in that order; junction bases with no gene match: 10. The germline CDR1 and CDR2 sequences are LNHNV and YYDKDF (reference sequence). The CDR3 region is CATSRVRRGMSYNEQFF. The DNA for the CDR3 is TGTGCCACCAGCAGAGTAAGGCGGGGGATGTCTTACAATGAGCAGTTCTTC.

This clonotype came up a few times. The chain has TRBV6-6 and TRBJ1-6; TRBD1 aligns across 10 bases. This CDR3 has 14 amino acids. Unmatched junction bases numbered 5, after V lost 5 bases and J lost 10 bases. Looked up from germline, CDR1 is MNHNY and CDR2 is SVGAGI (reference sequence). The CDR3 DNA is TGTGCCAGCAGTACCGGGACAGGGGTGTCACCCCTCCACTTT. This translates into CASSTGTGVSPLHF.

This clonotype was recorded many times. The chain employs TRBV7-2 and TRBJ1-3; D gene uncertain. The length of the CDR3 is 17 residues. Looked up from germline, CDR1 is SGHTA and CDR2 is FQGNSA. Deletions cut 1 base from V and 0 bases from J, with 13 bases between. The CDR3 DNA is TGTGCCAGCAGCTTAGTCTCTACGGCCGTCTCTGGAAACACCATATATTTT. It codes for CASSLVSTAVSGNTIYF. Full variable domain (outside the CDR3, taken from reference TRBV7-2 and TRBJ1-3): GAGVSQSPSNKVTEKGKDVELRCDPISGHTALYWYRQSLGQGLEFLIYFQGNSAPDKSGLPSDRFSAERTGGSVSTLTIQRTQQEDSAVYLCASSLVSTAVSGNTIYFGEGSWLTVV.

This clonotype has at least ten counts. The J gene is TRBJ2-5, the V gene TRBV7-2; the D is unclear. Trimming left V 1 base short and J 0 bases short, with 3 bases between. This CDR3 spans 13 amino acids. The germline CDR1 and CDR2 sequences are SGHTA and FQGNSA. DNA for the CDR3: TGTGCCAGCAGCTTAGTCTACCAAGAGACCCAGTACTTC. Amino acid sequence: CASSLVYQETQYF. The variable domain in full, completed from reference TRBV7-2 and TRBJ2-5, reads GAGVSQSPSNKVTEKGKDVELRCDPISGHTALYWYRQSLGQGLEFLIYFQGNSAPDKSGLPSDRFSAERTGGSVSTLTIQRTQQEDSAVYLCASSLVYQETQYFGPGTRLLVL.

V usage is TRBV4-3 and J usage is TRBJ1-3, with D possibly TRBD1 on 5 matching bases. CDR1 is LGHNA, CDR2 YSLEER, per germline. The CDR3 covers 16 residues. The germline V and J ends were trimmed by 1 base and 1 base, with 11 bases remaining between them. Written as DNA, the CDR3 is TGCGCCAGCAGCCAAGTGGCAGGGAGGTCTGGAAACACCATATATTTT. This codes for CASSQVAGRSGNTIYF.

V gene TRBV5-4 combines with J gene TRBJ2-7, with TRBD2 identical over 8 bases. This CDR3 has 14 amino acids. CDR1 is SGHNT and CDR2 is YYREEE in the germline V gene (reference sequence). The CDR3 protein is CASSFIAGPPFEDV. In DNA form, the CDR3 reads TGTGCCAGCAGCTTTATAGCGGGACCCCCGTTCGAGGACGTC.